Sequencing of this TCR beta chain was carried out in a study of T-cell memory formation after mild COVID-19. Whole-study context: TCR clusters were mostly donor specific.

Study-wide results and caveats: Second-wave clones reaching peak frequency on day 37 lacked confirmed SARS-CoV-2 specificity. Chiefly within CM and EM were the contracting CD4+ clones; CD8+ ones were within EMRA.

TCR alpha and TCR beta cDNA libraries carrying sample barcodes and UMIs were produced by 5'RACE using constant-segment primers. TCRdb re-analysed the 5' RACE reads in MiXCR, keeping a single row per CDR3 protein. This sample has approximately 250,000 distinct CDR3 sequences, with roughly 17% found just once. The table lists this clonotype with a few counts. The antigen is not known. V dropped 2 bases and J dropped 6 bases, with 10 bases sitting between them. The CDR3 has 13 residues. In germline, CDR1 is MNHEY, CDR2 SVGAGI. Material: PBMCs or a T cell subset sorted from them (not recorded which). The genes are TRBV6-5 and TRBJ1-1; maybe TRBD1 (5 bases). This receptor was taken from a man aged 18-30 years who had mild COVID-19 (a few samples of this study predate the infection). Cell type and time point are not known. CDR3 loop: CASSYIAGSEAFF. DNA of the CDR3: TGTGCCAGCAGTTACATAGCAGGGTCTGAAGCTTTCTTT.